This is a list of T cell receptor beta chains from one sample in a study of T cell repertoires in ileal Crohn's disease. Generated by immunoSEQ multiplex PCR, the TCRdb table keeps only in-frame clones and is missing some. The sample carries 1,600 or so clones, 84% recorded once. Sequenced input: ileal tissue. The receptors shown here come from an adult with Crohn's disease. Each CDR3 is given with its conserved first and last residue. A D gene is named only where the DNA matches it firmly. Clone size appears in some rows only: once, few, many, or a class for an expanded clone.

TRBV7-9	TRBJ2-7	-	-	TGTGCCAGCAGCTTAGGAGATCCGGGACACTCCTACGAGCAGTACTTC	CASSLGDPGHSYEQYF
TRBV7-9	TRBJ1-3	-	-	TGTGCCAGCAGCCCCTCGGGAGCTTGGAGGAACACCATATATTTT	CASSPSGAWRNTIYF
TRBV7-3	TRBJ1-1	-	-	TGTGCCAGCAGCGTAGGGGGGGGTATAACTGAAGCTTTCTTT	CASSVGGGITEAFF
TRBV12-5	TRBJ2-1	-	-	TGTGCTAGTGCCCAGGGGCATTTGGAGCAGTTCTTC	CASAQGHLEQFF
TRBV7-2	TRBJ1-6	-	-	TGTGCCAGCAGCTCGACCCTGGGGCCCTATAATTCACCCCTCCACTTT	CASSSTLGPYNSPLHF
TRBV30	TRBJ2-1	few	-	TGTGCCTGGAGGGTCCAGTACAATGAGCAGTTCTTC	CAWRVQYNEQFF
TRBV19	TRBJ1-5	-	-	TGTGCCAGTAATTTTCCAGGGGATAATCAGCCCCAGCATTTT	CASNFPGDNQPQHF
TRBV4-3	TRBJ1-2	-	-	TGCGCCAGCAGCCAAGACGCCCAGGGTACCTTTAACTATGGCTACACCTTC	CASSQDAQGTFNYGYTF
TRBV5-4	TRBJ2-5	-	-	TGTGCCAGCAGCCCAGGAGGGAAGCAAGAGACCCAGTACTTC	CASSPGGKQETQYF
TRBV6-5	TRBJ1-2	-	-	TGTGCCAGCAGCTACGATACCCGGCGGGGGCGAGGCTACACCTTC	CASSYDTRRGRGYTF
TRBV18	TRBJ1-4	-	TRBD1	TGTGCCAGCTCACCGGGGACAGGGTTAGGAGAAAAACTGTTTTTT	CASSPGTGLGEKLFF
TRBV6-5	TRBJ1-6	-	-	TGTGCCAGCGGAATCGGCAGGCTAGGAGGTCCCCTCCACTTT	CASGIGRLGGPLHF
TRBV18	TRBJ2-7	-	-	TGTGCCAGCTCACCGGCCGGGAACCCATCCGAGCAGTACTTC	CASSPAGNPSEQYF
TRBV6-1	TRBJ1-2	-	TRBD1	TGTGCCAGCAGTGCGGGGACAGGGGGGCCCTATGGCTACACCTTC	CASSAGTGGPYGYTF
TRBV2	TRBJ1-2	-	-	TGTGCCAGCAGTGAAGGGAGGGGATATGGCTACACCTTC	CASSEGRGYGYTF
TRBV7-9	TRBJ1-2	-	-	TGTGCCAGCAGCCCCCAGCAGGGCCAAGCTGGCTATGGCTACACCTTC	CASSPQQGQAGYGYTF
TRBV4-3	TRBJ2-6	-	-	TGCGCCAGCAGCCAAGATGGGTCGGAGGCTGGGGCCAACGTCCTGACTTTC	CASSQDGSEAGANVLTF
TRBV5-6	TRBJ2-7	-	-	TGTGCCAGCAGCTTCCTCGAACGGGGTCTCTACGAGCAGTACTTC	CASSFLERGLYEQYF
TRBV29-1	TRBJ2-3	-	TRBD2	TGCAGCGTTGGCCGGGACTACACAGATACGCAGTATTTT	CSVGRDYTDTQYF
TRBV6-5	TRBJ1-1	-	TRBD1	TGTGCCAGCAGTTATTGGGGACAGGGGACTGAAGCTTTCTTT	CASSYWGQGTEAFF
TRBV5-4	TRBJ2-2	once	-	TGTGCCAGCAGCTTGGGCAGGGTAAACACCGGGGAGCTGTTTTTT	CASSLGRVNTGELFF
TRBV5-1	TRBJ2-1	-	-	TGCGCCAGCAGCAAGGCGGGGAATTACAATGAGCAGTTCTTC	CASSKAGNYNEQFF
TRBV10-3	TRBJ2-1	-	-	TGTGCCATCAGTGAGTCAGGGGGCTCCTACAATGAGCAGTTCTTC	CAISESGGSYNEQFF
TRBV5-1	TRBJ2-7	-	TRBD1	TGCGCCAGCAGCAACCCCGGGACAGGGATCTACGAGCAGTACTTC	CASSNPGTGIYEQYF
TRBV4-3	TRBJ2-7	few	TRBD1	TGCGCCAGCAGCCAAGATTTCGGCACAGGGGGCTACGAGCAGTACTTC	CASSQDFGTGGYEQYF